Following are 28 T cell receptor beta chains from one sample sequenced in a study of T-cell memory formation after mild COVID-19. TCRdb recomputed calls from the 5' RACE reads with MiXCR, one row per CDR3 protein. The sample records 350,000 to 500,000 distinct CDR3 sequences, 23% being singletons. The sample taken for sequencing was PBMCs or a T cell subset sorted from them (not recorded which). The receptors derive from an adult woman who had mild COVID-19 (a few samples of this study predate the infection). Cell type and time point are not known.

This chain links TRBV27 with TRBJ2-4; 9 nucleotides agree with TRBD1. The germline gives CDR1 MNHEY, CDR2 SMNVEV (reference sequence). The CDR3 consists of 17 residues. The V and J ends lost 0 bases and 6 bases, in that order; junction bases with no gene match: 9. The CDR3 is CASSLSLQGATGNIQYF. DNA for the CDR3: TGTGCCAGCAGTTTATCCCTACAGGGGGCGACGGGAAACATTCAGTACTTC.

The chain is built from TRBV6-1 and TRBJ2-7; possibly TRBD1 or TRBD2 for D (6 bases each). CDR3 size: 13 residues. Germline loops: CDR1 MNHNS, CDR2 SASEGT. V was clipped by 8 bases and J by 4 bases, with 15 bases between them. The CDR3 nucleotides read TGTGCCAGCCAAGTCAGGGGACTTTACGAGCAGTACTTC. This encodes CASQVRGLYEQYF.

The rearrangement links TRBV4-3 to TRBJ2-3; D is perhaps TRBD2 (5 bases). Trimming removed 0 bases from V and 8 bases from J, with 21 bases in between. This CDR3 region has 17 residues. CDR1 LGHNA and CDR2 YSLEER come from the germline V gene. CDR3 loop: CASSQERSGGREITQYF. CDR3 in DNA: TGCGCCAGCAGCCAAGAAAGGTCAGGAGGAAGGGAGATTACGCAGTATTTT.

The chain employs TRBV6-6 and TRBJ2-7; TRBD2 matches at 9 bases. There are 19 residues in the CDR3. V shed 1 base and J 2 bases; nucleotides not matched to a gene: 15. Germline values: CDR1 MNHNY, CDR2 SVGAGI (reference sequence). This CDR3 reads CASSYYPLGGGRATYEQYF. The CDR3, as DNA: TGTGCCAGCAGTTACTACCCCCTTGGAGGCGGGAGGGCAACCTACGAGCAGTACTTC.

This clonotype was seen a handful of times. The chain couples TRBV4-1 to TRBJ2-4; D possibly corresponds to TRBD2 (6 bases). V was trimmed by 10 bases and J by 3 bases, leaving 16 bases between them. Germline lookup yields CDR1 MGHRA and CDR2 YSYEKL. The CDR3 runs to 14 residues. CDR3 in amino acids: CATSHGGGKNIQYF. CDR3 bases: TGCGCCACCTCCCACGGGGGAGGCAAAAACATTCAGTACTTC.

V usage is TRBV7-9 and J usage is TRBJ2-5; 11 bases are a match to TRBD2. Germline trimming cut 4 bases from V and 2 bases from J; bases unmatched to any gene: 6. The CDR3 runs 16 residues. CDR1 and CDR2 from the germline V gene are SEHNR and FQNEAQ (reference sequence). DNA of the CDR3: TGTGCCAGCAGCTCCCGGGGACTAGCGGCACAAGAGACCCAGTACTTC. This sequence encodes CASSSRGLAAQETQYF.

This clonotype was picked up a small number of times. The chain couples TRBV19 to TRBJ1-2; no clear D. The CDR3 has 17 amino acids. V lost 2 bases and J lost 1, with 17 bases in between. Germline values: CDR1 LNHDA, CDR2 SQIVND (reference sequence). As DNA, the CDR3 is TGTGCCAGTAGTATATTTGGTTGGAGCGAGAGTAACTATGGCTACACCTTC. Amino acids: CASSIFGWSESNYGYTF. Together with reference TRBV19 and TRBJ1-2, the CDR3 gives the full variable domain: DGGITQSPKYLFRKEGQNVTLSCEQNLNHDAMYWYRQDPGQGLRLIYYSQIVNDFQKGDIAEGYSVSREKKESFPLTVTSAQKNPTAFYLCASSIFGWSESNYGYTFGSGTRLTVV.

The J gene is TRBJ1-2, the V gene TRBV20-1; TRBD1 might be the D (5 bases). CDR3 size: 12 residues. The V gene's germline CDR1 is DFQATT and CDR2 SNEGSKA (reference sequence). V lost 6 bases to trimming and J lost 6 bases, with 14 bases between them. The CDR3 region has the DNA TGCAGTGCCCCGGGACTTAGAGATGGCTACACCTTC. It yields the protein CSAPGLRDGYTF.

This clonotype was picked up a small number of times. The rearrangement uses TRBV12-3 or TRBV12-4 and TRBJ1-2, with a tentative D call TRBD1 (6 bases). The V end lost 10 bases, the J end lost 4 bases, and 22 bases lay between the germline ends. The CDR3 is made up of 15 amino acids. CDR3 loop: CAIKIPGQRGYGYTF. In DNA form, the CDR3 reads TGTGCCATCAAAATCCCCGGACAGCGCGGCTATGGCTACACCTTC.

This rearrangement joins TRBV5-1 to TRBJ2-7; no clear D. CDR3 size: 12 residues. Germline V gene sequence: CDR1 SGHRS, CDR2 YFSETQ. V was clipped by 4 bases and J by 5 bases, with 10 bases between them. As DNA, the CDR3 is TGCGCCAGCAGCCCCCACGACCACGAGCAGTACTTC. This encodes CASSPHDHEQYF.

The chain has TRBV10-2 and TRBJ2-1, with D tentatively TRBD2 (7 bases). Trimming stripped 3 bases from V and 0 bases from J, with 12 bases between. Germline values: CDR1 WSHSY, CDR2 SAAADI. The CDR3 sequence is 16 residues long. Here the CDR3 DNA reads TGCGCCAGCAGTGACGGGGGGCTTAGCTCCTACAATGAGCAGTTCTTC. Protein sequence: CASSDGGLSSYNEQFF.

This chain connects TRBV5-4 to TRBJ1-1; D remains unclear. Between the trimmed V and J ends, which lost 3 bases and 6 bases, there was a span of 9 bases. This CDR3 comprises 12 residues. CDR1 and CDR2 from the germline V gene are SGHNT and YYREEE (reference sequence). The CDR3, as DNA: TGTGCCAGCAGCTCATACGGAGCTGAAGCTTTCTTT. It yields the protein CASSSYGAEAFF.

The chain is built from TRBV7-9 and TRBJ2-1; D tentatively fits TRBD1 or TRBD2 (5 bases each). The germline V gene encodes CDR1 SEHNR and CDR2 FQNEAQ (reference sequence). This CDR3 has 15 residues. V was trimmed by 6 bases and J by 3 bases, leaving 15 bases between them. CDR3 residues: CASSYSGTVYNEQFF. The CDR3 DNA follows: TGTGCCAGCAGTTACTCCGGGACGGTCTACAATGAGCAGTTCTTC.

Only a few counts were recorded for this clonotype. V and J are TRBV6-6 and TRBJ2-1; unclear D gene. CDR1 is MNHNY, CDR2 SVGAGI, per germline (reference sequence). The CDR3 is made up of 15 amino acids. The germline V and J ends were trimmed by 0 bases and 0 bases, with 6 bases remaining between them. The CDR3 loop is CASSYSVGSYNEQFF. CDR3 sequence (DNA): TGTGCCAGCAGTTACTCGGTCGGCTCCTACAATGAGCAGTTCTTC.

The chain joins TRBV11-2 to TRBJ2-7; 9 bases map to TRBD1. Germline V gene data show CDR1 as SGHAT and CDR2 as FQNNGV. The CDR3 spans 18 residues. V was pared by 3 bases and J by 4 bases, with 16 bases of the junction left unmatched. The CDR3 nucleotides are TGTGCCAGCAGCTTCCCCGTTTCGGGACAGGGTGTGGGATACGAGCAGTACTTC. Its protein product is CASSFPVSGQGVGYEQYF.

This clonotype was found a few times. The chain employs TRBV2 and TRBJ2-5; D is unclear. The CDR3 has 12 residues. Germline V gives CDR1 SNHLY, CDR2 FYNNEI. V lost 6 bases, J lost 2 bases, and 7 bases lay in between. The chain's CDR3 is CASRVNQETQYF. CDR3 nucleotides: TGTGCCAGCAGAGTCAATCAAGAGACCCAGTACTTC.

This clonotype turned up a few times. J is TRBJ2-7 and V is TRBV29-1; TRBD1 matches 8 bases. Germline lookup yields CDR1 SQVTM and CDR2 ANQGSEA. CDR3 length: 13 amino acids. The V and J ends lost 6 bases and 3 bases, in that order; junction bases with no gene match: 7. CDR3 in amino acids: CSVVTGQDYEQYF. The CDR3 DNA is TGCAGCGTGGTAACGGGACAGGACTACGAGCAGTACTTC.

The rearrangement links TRBV11-2 to TRBJ2-1; 9 bases align to TRBD2. The V gene's germline CDR1 is SGHAT and CDR2 FQNNGV. Unmatched junction bases numbered 4, after V lost 4 bases and J lost 6 bases. The CDR3 contains 14 residues. CDR3 sequence: CASSSGLAPNEQFF. The CDR3 DNA sequence: TGTGCCAGCAGCTCGGGACTAGCCCCCAATGAGCAGTTCTTC.

V gene TRBV30 combines with J gene TRBJ2-1; TRBD1 matches 8 bases. CDR1 GTSNPN and CDR2 SVGIG come from the germline V gene (reference sequence). Trimming at V came to 8 bases and at J to 3 bases, leaving 6 bases not matched to a gene. The CDR3 is 13 amino acids. The CDR3 region has the DNA TGTGCCGCGGACAGGGAGTACTACAATGAGCAGTTCTTC. Translated: CAADREYYNEQFF. The complete variable domain, with remaining parts taken from reference TRBV30 and TRBJ2-1, reads SQTIHQWPATLVQPVGSPLSLECTVEGTSNPNLYWYRQAAGRGLQLLFYSVGIGQISSEVPQNLSASRPQDRQFILSSKKLLLSDSGFYLCAADREYYNEQFFGPGTRLTVL.

This clonotype has more than one count but fewer than ten. The gene calls are TRBV15 and TRBJ2-5; D remains ambiguous. CDR3 length: 13 residues. Trimming cost V 0 bases and J 4 bases, with 6 bases left between them. Germline assignment: CDR1 LNHNV and CDR2 YYDKDF (reference sequence). For the CDR3, the DNA is TGTGCCACCAGCAGAGACGCGATAGAGACCCAGTACTTC. Amino acids: CATSRDAIETQYF. The full variable domain, completed using reference TRBV15 and TRBJ2-5, is DAMVIQNPRYQVTQFGKPVTLSCSQTLNHNVMYWYQQKSSQAPKLLFHYYDKDFNNEADTPDNFQSRRPNTSFCFLDIRSPGLGDTAMYLCATSRDAIETQYFGPGTRLLVL.

Worth noting for this clonotype: The junction departs from germline at one end; a sequencing error may be responsible. The J gene is TRBJ1-5, the V gene TRBV4-1, with D possibly matching TRBD1 (5 bases). The CDR3 is 15 residues long. Germline CDR1 MGHRA, CDR2 YSYEKL. This CDR3 is CASSEDSRGNQPQHF. As DNA, the CDR3 is TGCGCCAGCAGCGAAGACAGTCGGGGCAATCAGCCCCAGCATTTT.

The chain couples TRBV7-6 to TRBJ2-1; TRBD1 aligns across 12 bases. The V gene's germline CDR1 is SGHVS and CDR2 FNYEAQ. This CDR3 has 17 amino acids. The ends lost 8 bases at V and 4 bases at J; junction bases unmatched: 12. The CDR3 DNA sequence: TGTGCCAGCCAACTTGGGACAGGGGGCTACCTTTACAATGAGCAGTTCTTC. It encodes CASQLGTGGYLYNEQFF.

This clonotype was detected ten times or more. J is TRBJ1-6 and V is TRBV7-2; 9 bases match TRBD1. The trim removed 3 bases at V and 13 bases at J, leaving 4 bases unmatched. Germline V gene lookup returns CDR1 SGHTA and CDR2 FQGNSA. The CDR3 sequence is 13 residues long. The CDR3 is CASSFGTGSPLHF. Here the CDR3 DNA reads TGTGCCAGCAGCTTTGGGACAGGGAGTCCCCTCCACTTT.

The chain carries TRBV12-3 or TRBV12-4 and TRBJ2-4; weak D call: TRBD1 (5 bases). V lost 4 bases and J 1 base, leaving 14 bases between the germline ends. CDR3 length: 16 residues. The CDR3 loop reads CASSSNQGSAKNIQYF. Here the CDR3 DNA reads TGTGCCAGCAGTTCAAACCAGGGATCTGCCAAAAACATTCAGTACTTC.

The J gene is TRBJ2-3, the V gene TRBV6-5; 11 nucleotides line up with TRBD2. The CDR3 totals 16 residues. The V gene's germline CDR1 is MNHEY and CDR2 SVGAGI. The V segment lost 10 bases and the J segment 2 bases; nucleotides outside the gene matches: 11. The CDR3, as DNA: TGTGCCACCAGCCCGGCACTAGCGGGAGTCACAGATACGCAGTATTTT. Translating gives CATSPALAGVTDTQYF.

The chain links TRBV7-2 to TRBJ2-1; 8 nucleotides line up with TRBD2. Germline CDR1 and CDR2: SGHTA and FQGNSA. The CDR3 has 17 amino acids. V shed 5 bases, J shed 0 bases, and the junction held 9 bases outside the gene matches. In nucleotides, the CDR3 is TGTGCCAGCAGCCCACAGACTAGCGCGAGCTCCTACAATGAGCAGTTCTTC. The encoded protein is CASSPQTSASSYNEQFF.

The chain combines TRBV6-5 with TRBJ2-1; D gene ambiguous. The CDR3 loop spans 15 amino acids. Germline lookup yields CDR1 MNHEY and CDR2 SVGAGI. Trimming stripped 4 bases from V and 0 bases from J, with 10 bases between. The CDR3 DNA reads as TGTGCCAGCAGTTCCGACAAGAGCTCCTACAATGAGCAGTTCTTC. This encodes CASSSDKSSYNEQFF.

The chain links TRBV5-1 to TRBJ2-1; 7 nucleotides align to TRBD1. The V segment lost 4 bases and the J segment 8 bases; nucleotides outside the gene matches: 9. Germline CDR1 is SGHRS and CDR2 is YFSETQ. The CDR3 runs 14 residues. CDR3 nucleotides: TGCGCCAGCAGCCTTGAATACAGGGGATATGAGCAGTTCTTC. Its translation is CASSLEYRGYEQFF.